This record covers a single T cell receptor beta chain. Its cognate antigen is unknown. This specimen comes from a study of early stage breast cancer tumors. At the level of the study: Most invasive tumors, twelve of 16, were ER+/PR+/HER2-. The ER+/PR+/HER2- tumors included 7 or 8 ductal and a handful of lobular carcinomas.

The repertoire was sequenced with immunoSEQ multiplex PCR; TCRdb's copy has only in-frame clones and lacks some. The repertoire has around 30,000 clones, over 70% of them found once; the top ten carry about 9.5%. Study-wide results and limits: Blood repertoires resembled normal breast more than tumor. Enriched TCRB sequences shared across patients were mostly commonly generated sequences.

This CDR3 comprises 14 residues. V dropped 6 bases and J dropped 3 bases, with 12 bases sitting between them. CDR1 and CDR2 from the germline V gene are SGHVS and FQNEAQ. V is TRBV7-8 and J is TRBJ2-1; no clear D gene. This TCR was sampled from a person aged 30 to 40 with breast cancer. Sequencing input: breast tumor tissue. CDR3 sequence (DNA): TGTGCCAGCAGTTACTTTTCCGACTACAATGAGCAGTTCTTC. Protein product: CASSYFSDYNEQFF.